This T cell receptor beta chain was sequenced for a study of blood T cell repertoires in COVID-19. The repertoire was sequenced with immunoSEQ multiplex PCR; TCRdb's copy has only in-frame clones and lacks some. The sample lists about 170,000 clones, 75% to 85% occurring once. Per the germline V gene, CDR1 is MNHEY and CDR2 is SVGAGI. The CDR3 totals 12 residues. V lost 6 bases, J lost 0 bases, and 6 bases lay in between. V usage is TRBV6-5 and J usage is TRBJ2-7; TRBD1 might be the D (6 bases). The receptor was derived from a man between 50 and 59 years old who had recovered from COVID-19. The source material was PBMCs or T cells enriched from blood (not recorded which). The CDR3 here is CASRTGSYEQYF. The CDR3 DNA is TGTGCCAGCAGGACAGGCTCCTACGAGCAGTACTTC.